This T cell receptor (beta chain) originates from a study of response to subunit inactivated influenza vaccine. Turning to this clonotype: Its target is not known.

From germline, CDR1 is ENHRY and CDR2 SYGVKD. Between the trimmed V and J ends, which lost 3 bases and 5 bases, there was a span of 17 bases. The CDR3 is 16 residues long. TCRdb ran MiXCR on the RT-PCR reads and lists one entry per CDR3 protein. This table holds fewer than 700,000 distinct CDR3 sequences, 13% found once. Overall study results and limits: Authors suggested each seasonal influenza vaccination recruits few new T cells.

Material: PBMCs from blood, obtained more than 35 days after vaccination. The chain uses TRBV10-3 and TRBJ2-1; a weak D match, TRBD1 (6 bases). The origin of this receptor is a man between 50 and 59 years old who received an inactivated influenza vaccine. Here the CDR3 reads CAISETRQGTDNEQFF. As DNA, the CDR3 is TGTGCCATCAGTGAAACCCGGCAGGGGACCGACAATGAGCAGTTCTTC.